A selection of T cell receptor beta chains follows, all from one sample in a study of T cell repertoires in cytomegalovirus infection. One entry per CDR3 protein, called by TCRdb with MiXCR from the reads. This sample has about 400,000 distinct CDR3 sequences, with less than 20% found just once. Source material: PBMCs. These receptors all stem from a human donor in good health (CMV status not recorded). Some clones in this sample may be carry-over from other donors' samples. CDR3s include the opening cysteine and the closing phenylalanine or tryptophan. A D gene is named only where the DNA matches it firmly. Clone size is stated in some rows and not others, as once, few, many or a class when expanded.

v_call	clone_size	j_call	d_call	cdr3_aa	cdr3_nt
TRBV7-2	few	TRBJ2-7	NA	CASSLGRGTLDDEQYF	TGTGCCAGCAGCCTGGGTAGGGGGACACTAGACGACGAGCAGTACTTC
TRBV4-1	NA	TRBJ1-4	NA	CASSQVAWANEKLFF	TGCGCCAGCAGCCAAGTCGCGTGGGCTAATGAAAAACTGTTTTTT
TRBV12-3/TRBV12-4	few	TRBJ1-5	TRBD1	CASSPDRKGQPQHF	TGTGCCAGCAGCCCGGACAGGAAGGGCCAGCCCCAGCATTTT
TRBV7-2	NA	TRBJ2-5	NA	CASSRGALGTQYF	TGTGCCAGCAGCCGAGGGGCATTGGGGACCCAGTACTTC
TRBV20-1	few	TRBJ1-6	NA	CSARDQDSSPLHF	TGCAGTGCTAGAGACCAGGATTCTTCACCCCTCCACTTT
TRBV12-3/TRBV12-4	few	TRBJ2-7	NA	CASSLNVMISYEQYF	TGTGCCAGCAGTTTGAACGTTATGATCTCCTACGAGCAGTACTTC
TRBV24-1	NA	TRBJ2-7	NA	CATSDPGVTYEQYF	TGTGCCACCAGTGATCCCGGGGTAACCTACGAGCAGTACTTC
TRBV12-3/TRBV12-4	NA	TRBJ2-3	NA	CATGTRRYTQYF	TGTGCCACTGGGACCAGACGTTATACGCAGTATTTT
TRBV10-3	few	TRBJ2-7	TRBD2	CAISESRTSGSYEQYF	TGTGCCATCAGTGAGTCGAGGACTAGCGGCTCCTACGAGCAGTACTTC
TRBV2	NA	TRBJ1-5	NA	CASSESPVGQPQHF	TGTGCCAGCAGTGAATCCCCTGTAGGTCAGCCCCAGCATTTT
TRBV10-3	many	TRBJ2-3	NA	CAISEREDTQYF	TGTGCCATCAGTGAGAGGGAAGATACGCAGTATTTT
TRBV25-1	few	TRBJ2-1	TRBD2	CASRLAGDYNEQFF	TGTGCCAGCAGACTAGCGGGGGATTACAATGAGCAGTTCTTC
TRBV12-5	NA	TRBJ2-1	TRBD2	CASGYRGRGLAISYNEQFF	TGTGCTAGTGGTTACAGGGGTCGGGGACTAGCGATCTCCTACAATGAGCAGTTCTTC
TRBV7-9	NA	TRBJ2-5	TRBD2	CASAPLAKETQYF	TGTGCCAGTGCGCCACTAGCGAAAGAGACCCAGTACTTC
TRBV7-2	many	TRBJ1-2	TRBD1	CASSRGTGSFDGYTF	TGTGCCAGCAGCCGCGGGACAGGGTCTTTTGATGGCTACACCTTC
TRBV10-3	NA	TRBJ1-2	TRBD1	CAISYDRVGYGYTF	TGTGCCATCAGCTATGACAGGGTCGGCTATGGCTACACCTTC
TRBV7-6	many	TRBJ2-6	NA	CASSPAGAGANVLTF	TGTGCCAGCAGCCCCGCCGGTGCTGGGGCCAACGTCCTGACTTTC
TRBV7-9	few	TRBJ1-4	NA	CASSLMNEKLFF	TGTGCCAGCAGCTTAATGAATGAAAAACTGTTTTTT
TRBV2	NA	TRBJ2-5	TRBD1	CASSEPFSGTGGLETQYF	TGTGCCAGCAGTGAACCTTTTTCCGGGACAGGGGGCCTGGAGACCCAGTACTTC
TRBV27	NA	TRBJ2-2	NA	CASSSQSGELFF	TGTGCCAGCAGTAGTCAGTCCGGGGAGCTGTTTTTT
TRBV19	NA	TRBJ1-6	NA	CASMETAGGNSPLHF	TGTGCCAGTATGGAGACAGCTGGTGGCAATTCACCCCTCCACTTT
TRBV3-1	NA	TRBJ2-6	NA	CASSQGGAGANVLTF	TGTGCCAGCAGCCAAGGGGGGGCTGGGGCCAACGTCCTGACTTTC
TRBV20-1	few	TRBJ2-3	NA	CSARRLTSTDTQYF	TGCAGTGCTAGAAGACTAACTAGCACAGATACGCAGTATTTT
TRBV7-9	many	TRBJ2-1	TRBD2	CASSPLPLAGRYNEQFF	TGTGCCAGCAGCCCCCTTCCTCTAGCGGGACGGTACAATGAGCAGTTCTTC
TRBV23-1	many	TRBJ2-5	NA	CASRTEGGSETQYF	TGCGCCAGCAGGACTGAGGGAGGAAGCGAGACCCAGTACTTC
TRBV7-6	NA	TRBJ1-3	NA	CASSHLGPLGANTIYF	TGTGCCAGCAGCCACCTAGGACCCCTCGGTGCAAACACCATATATTTT
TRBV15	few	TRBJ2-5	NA	CATSRDSKQQETQYF	TGTGCCACCAGCAGAGATTCCAAACAACAAGAGACCCAGTACTTC
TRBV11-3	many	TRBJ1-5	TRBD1	CASSHKKGASNQPQHF	TGTGCCAGCAGTCATAAAAAGGGGGCGAGCAATCAGCCCCAGCATTTT
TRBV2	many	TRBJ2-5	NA	CASSEREETQYF	TGTGCCAGCAGTGAAAGGGAAGAGACCCAGTACTTC
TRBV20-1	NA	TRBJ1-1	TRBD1	CSAPDRGATEAFF	TGCAGTGCACCGGACAGGGGGGCCACTGAAGCTTTCTTT
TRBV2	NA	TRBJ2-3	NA	CASGLSTDTQYF	TGTGCCAGCGGGCTATCCACAGATACGCAGTATTTT
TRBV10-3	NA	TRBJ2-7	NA	CAISEVGLYEQYF	TGTGCCATCAGTGAGGTGGGTCTCTACGAGCAGTACTTC